This entry describes one TCR beta chain. No cognate antigen has been identified for it. A read error may account for a junction end that differs from germline. The source of the sample is a study of cytomegalovirus exposure and HLA in healthy donors (dated by TCRdb to 2015 to 2018). As for the study more broadly: In an earlier analysis of roughly 590 of the donors, 250 to 350 Gb of sequence data and 120 million or so unique TCR beta sequences from about 190 million T cells were reported. Donor age, sex, ethnicity and CMV serostatus were compiled alongside the repertoire data. In an earlier analysis of roughly 540 of the donors, high-throughput TCR beta sequencing was used to judge whether each TCR beta V gene segment behaved as functional or pseudogenic. In a later genetic analysis, genome-wide SNP genotypes for about 55% of the 666 donors were used, and that subset was treated as a discovery cohort. Among about 390 genotyped donors of the cohort, an average of approximately 230,000 unique TCR beta nucleotide sequences were sequenced per donor, roughly 20% of them non-productive. The study used immunosequencing to profile the T cell repertoires of several hundred subjects and linked those repertoires to cytomegalovirus serostatus. Rather than using new phenotypic data, the later analysis identified candidate immune exposures from TCR beta sequences and from how often those sequences occurred across donors. Along with the roughly 670-subject first cohort, a separate validation cohort of over a hundred different subjects was used. All discovery cohort repertoires had been generated using a single sequencing platform. The aim of the study was to test whether cataloging public T cell receptors could identify signatures of past pathogen exposure. The genetic ancestry cluster associated with self-reported Caucasian donors included 70% to 85% of the 350 to 500 genotyped donors. Approximately 310 gigabases of sequencing data and 91 million or so unique TCR sequences made up an early release that covered several hundred HLA-typed donors. Typing coverage differed by locus: A, B, C, DRB1 and DQB1 were typed in roughly 620-630 donors, DQA1 in approximately 520, DPA1 in 600 to 610, and DPB1 in just under 490. Class I and class II HLA loci were covered by the typing at four-digit resolution. To study patterns of TCR occurrence, a later analysis re-analyzed previously published TCR beta repertoires from 700 or so donors and added high-resolution HLA genotyping. Because of strong linkage in the cohort, roughly five DR-DQ haplotypes were treated as single units for association and clustering. To predict cytomegalovirus infection status, the study brought together high-throughput TCR immunosequencing, statistical association of individual TCRs with disease status, and machine learning. Overall results and qualifications from the work: Most TCR sequences were observed very rarely across donors, whereas some public TCRs were present in many individuals. Some IMGT-functional V segments, including TRBV6-2 and TRBV6-3, could not be distinguished by the 87-base-pair reads and were therefore excluded. According to the authors, the approach could potentially be generalized to other disease states and immunological phenotypes. HLA typing was unavailable for some donors at each locus, so association tests used only the typed subset. In vitro tests confirmed that three of the cytomegalovirus-associated TCR beta chains recognize cytomegalovirus antigens. In a later analysis, HLA-associated TCR beta chains were found to be more clonally expanded and to have lower generation probabilities than equally common non-associated chains. In a later genetic analysis, fewer N-insertions in productive TCRs were reported among donors in an Asian-associated ancestry cluster than the approximately 710-donor mean. For the cohort, immune exposure information was limited to CMV serostatus. In an earlier analysis of 587 of the donors, most TCR beta V segments were observed in productive rearrangements about 90% or about 30% of the time, broadly matching IMGT annotations. Most CMV-associated TCR beta chains appeared to be HLA-restricted in a later analysis, and the HLA associations seemed to be driven largely by CMV exposure. Roughly uniform sequencing depth across donors was assumed in presence/absence analyses, although this assumption may not hold. The cohort was sequenced for TCR beta chains only, and without alpha or paired-chain data the features that could be detected were limited. A later analysis reported that several top co-occurrence clusters appeared linked to parvovirus B19, influenza, CMV and Epstein-Barr virus. In the study, some 180 TCR beta chains were listed as associated with cytomegalovirus. At a false discovery rate of 0.05, a later analysis linked under 20,000 TCR beta sequences to specific HLA alleles. A cluster of highly shared sequence variants was judged likely to be a technical artifact of the sequencing pipeline. Strong co-occurrence of HLA alleles, especially DR and DQ, made assigning TCR associations to individual alleles difficult. Because counts were too low, around 18 rarely observed V segments, including chromosome 9 orphons, were left out of the earlier analysis of approximately 500 of the donors. A further reported finding was that TCR beta sequences accurately predicted the HLA-A and HLA-B alleles for most subjects in the first cohort. Correlated functional status among segregating V segments might be attributable to linkage disequilibrium, but an unknown experimental factor could not be ruled out. The classifier was reported to diagnose cytomegalovirus status with high specificity and sensitivity in both the original cohort and the validation cohort. A later genetic analysis associated a missense DCLRE1C variant with V-gene and J-gene trimming of TCR beta chains, and an independent cohort replicated the association. A later analysis found that TCR association rates varied across HLA loci, with DRB1 alleles showing the most associated TCRs and HLA-C alleles the fewest.

Library preparation was by the immunoSEQ multiplex PCR assay. For the multiplex PCR, a mixture combining 60 forward primers for TCR Vbeta segments and 13 reverse primers for TCR Jbeta segments was used. The CDR3 region of rearranged TCR beta genes was amplified from genomic DNA by a multiplex PCR assay. On the Illumina HiSeq System, the amplified TCR beta libraries were sequenced as 87-base-pair reads. In the paper's pipeline: Across the 670 or so repertoires, a later analysis counted 80 million or so unique TCR beta chains, 9.5 million to 12 million of which were shared by at least two donors. A nearest-neighbor algorithm error-corrected the raw reads and collapsed the reads into unique sequences, merging closely related sequences to remove PCR and sequencing errors. CDR3 sequences were aligned to IMGT reference sequences to assign V, D and J gene segments. For a sequence to be retained, at least a six-nucleotide match to both a V gene segment and a J gene segment was required. Rearrangements were classified as productive when the CDR3 lacked stop codons and remained in frame with V and J, and all other rearrangements were classified as non-productive. Following IMGT convention, CDR3 was defined as the stretch from the second conserved V-encoded cysteine up to the conserved J-encoded phenylalanine. The earlier analysis of approximately 590 of the donors excluded any sequence lacking an unambiguous match to a single V gene segment. An earlier analysis of 500 to 600 of the donors classified V segments as functional when productive rearrangements were above 56.7% and as segregating when the standard deviation between donors was above 5%. A statistical classification framework was built to diagnose cytomegalovirus status from the catalog of TCR beta chain sequences. A later analysis assigned V and J genes by comparing TCR nucleotide sequences with IMGT/GENE-DB human TR gene sequences. Using the TCRdist pipeline, a later analysis assigned CDR3 sequences along with most-parsimonious VDJ recombination scenarios. In a later analysis, each TCR beta chain was defined by its CDR3 amino acid sequence together with its V-gene family, and reads without a unique V-gene family were excluded. To address suspected cross-contamination and a sequencing artifact, a later analysis removed some 620 highly shared, low-generation-probability nucleotide sequences. In a later analysis, a clonal expansion index for each public chain was calculated from normalized within-repertoire ranks of inferred template counts. In a later analysis, generation probabilities were computed with a VDJ recombination model fitted to out-of-frame rearrangements, and the resulting probabilities were checked against IGoR. Hypergeometric tests were used in a later analysis to score TCR-TCR, TCR-HLA and TCR-CMV co-occurrence, with a repertoire-size bias correction applied to the TCR pairs. False discovery rates were estimated in a later analysis by permuting HLA or CMV assignments 20 times. In a later analysis, co-occurring TCRs were grouped using DBSCAN, with TCRdist sequence similarity added in when clustering inside HLA-allele-positive subsets. Repertoires with fewer than 30,000 or more than 120,000 public chains, plus five repertoires with anomalous nucleotide sharing, were excluded from co-occurrence clustering. The source is immuneACCESS, and TCRdb retained only in-frame sequences with V and J called. Part of the clones is not carried over; for the studies checked, unresolved V genes explain less than half of this, and the remainder is unexplained. That table supplies the V and J calls and clone size; D and trimming were determined from the DNA. For this sample there are over 75,000 clones; about 89% appear just once. The biggest ten clones account for 8% to 10% of the sample.

Per the germline V gene (reference sequence), SSHAT is the CDR1 and FNYEAQ is the CDR2. The CDR3 contains 15 residues, cysteine and phenylalanine counted. Of all the DNA, just the CDR3 is kept, 45 bases in frame from base 1. The cohort comprised more than 550 healthy bone marrow donors. At the time of sampling, every cohort member was nominally healthy, though immune exposures that went unrecorded were likely present. The donor was CMV seropositive and was included in the group of approximately 310 seropositive cohort members. A peripheral blood sample was collected from each donor, and TCR beta sequencing was performed on peripheral blood mononuclear cells. Genomic DNA extraction from the blood cell samples was performed with the Qiagen DNeasy Blood Extraction Kit.

This receptor was taken from a man aged 25 to 40 in good health and CMV-seropositive. The rearranged chain carries TRBV7-7 and TRBJ2-7; 8 nucleotides in the junction match TRBD1. The sample comprised PBMCs. This receptor has the CDR3 CASSLGTGSSYEQYF. The DNA sequence follows: TGTGCTAGCAGCTTGGGGACAGGAAGCTCCTACGAGCAGTACTTC.